This T cell receptor beta chain was identified during a study of cytomegalovirus exposure and HLA in healthy donors. Study-level points and caveats: It was approximately 170 TCR beta chains that were listed as cytomegalovirus-associated. Most CMV-associated TCR beta chains were later found to appear HLA-restricted. Highly shared sequence variants in one cluster were likely a sequencing artifact.

It was with 60 Vbeta and 13 Jbeta primers that the PCR ran. Clones were sequenced by immunoSEQ multiplex PCR, and TCRdb holds only the in-frame ones, with some missing. The data hold 150,000 to 200,000 clones, with about three quarters observed a single time. Details on this clone: The antigen is not known.

The germline CDR1 and CDR2 sequences are SEHNR and FQNEAQ (reference sequence). This CDR3 comprises 13 residues. The V end was cut by 5 bases, the J end by 8 bases, with 15 bases between. This chain uses TRBV7-9 with TRBJ1-1, with D uncertain. This receptor was taken from a man between 18 and 35 years old in good health and CMV-seropositive. The material sequenced was PBMCs. CDR3 protein: CASSPEAGSEAFF. The CDR3 DNA reads as TGTGCCAGCAGCCCCGAGGCCGGCAGCGAAGCTTTCTTT.